The 4 T cell receptor beta chains in this list originate from one sample, sequenced in a study of CXCR3-negative and CXCR3-positive naive CD8 T cells. 5' RACE that incorporated UMI labels was used to prepare the TRB cDNA libraries. TCRdb reprocessed the 5' RACE reads and stores each CDR3 protein as one record, lacking DNA. The data include around 50,000 distinct CDR3 sequences; the top ten clones carry less than 1.6%. Material: naive CXCR3- CD8+ T cells from blood. Subset in this sample: CD45RO-CCR7+CD27+CD95- naive CD8+ T cells lacking CXCR3 (TNR3-). All receptors come from a human donor in good health. Some clones in this sample may be carry-over from other donors' samples.

V gene TRBV27 combines with J gene TRBJ2-6. CDR1 MNHEY and CDR2 SMNVEV come from the germline V gene (reference sequence). The CDR3 is made up of 14 amino acids. The CDR3 loop reads CASSQSSGANVLTF.

The chain couples TRBV7-9 to TRBJ1-5; there is no DNA to check the TCRdb D call of TRBD1. The CDR3 spans 15 residues. Germline loops: CDR1 SEHNR, CDR2 FQNEAQ (reference sequence). This CDR3 is CASSPDSDSNQPQHF.

The chain uses TRBV4-3 and TRBJ2-1. CDR3 length equals 12 residues. The germline V gene encodes CDR1 LGHNA and CDR2 YSLEER. This CDR3 reads CASSQVSYEQFF.

This chain joins TRBV12-3 or TRBV12-4 and TRBJ2-1. This CDR3 has 14 amino acids. The CDR3 spells CASTEAQVVNEQFF.